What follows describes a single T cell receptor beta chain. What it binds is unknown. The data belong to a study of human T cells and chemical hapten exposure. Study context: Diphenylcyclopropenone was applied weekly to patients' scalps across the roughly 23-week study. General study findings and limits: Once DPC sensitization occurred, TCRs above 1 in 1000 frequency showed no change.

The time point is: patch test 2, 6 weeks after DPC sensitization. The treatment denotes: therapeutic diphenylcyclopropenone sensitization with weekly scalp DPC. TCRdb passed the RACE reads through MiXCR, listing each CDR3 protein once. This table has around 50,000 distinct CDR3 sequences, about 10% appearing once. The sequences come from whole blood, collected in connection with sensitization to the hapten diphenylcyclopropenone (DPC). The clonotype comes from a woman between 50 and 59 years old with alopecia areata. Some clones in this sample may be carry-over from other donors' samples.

CDR3 sequence: CASSARDRSYEQYF. In nucleotides, the CDR3 is TGCGCCAGCAGCGCCCGGGACAGGAGCTACGAGCAGTACTTC. The chain couples TRBV5-1 to TRBJ2-7; TRBD1 aligns across 8 bases. CDR1 SGHRS and CDR2 YFSETQ come from the germline V gene. V dropped 4 bases and J dropped 3; count of bases not matched to a gene: 6. This CDR3 region has 14 residues. Combining the CDR3 with reference TRBV5-1 and TRBJ2-7 gives the whole variable domain KAGVTQTPRYLIKTRGQQVTLSCSPISGHRSVSWYQQTPGQGLQFLFEYFSETQRNKGNFPGRFSGRQFSNSRSEMNVSTLELGDSALYLCASSARDRSYEQYFGPGTRLTVT.